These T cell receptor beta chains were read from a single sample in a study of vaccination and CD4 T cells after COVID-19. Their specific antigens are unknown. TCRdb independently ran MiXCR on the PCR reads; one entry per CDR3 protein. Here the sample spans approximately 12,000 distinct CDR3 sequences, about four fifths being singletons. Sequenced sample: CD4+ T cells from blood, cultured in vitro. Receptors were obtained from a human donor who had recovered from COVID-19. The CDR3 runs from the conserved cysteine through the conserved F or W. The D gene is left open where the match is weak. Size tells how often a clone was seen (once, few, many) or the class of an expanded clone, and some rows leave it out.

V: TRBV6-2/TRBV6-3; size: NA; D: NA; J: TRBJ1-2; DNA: TGTGCCAGCAGAGGGACGGCCGCTAACTATGGCTACACCTTC; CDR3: CASRGTAANYGYTF
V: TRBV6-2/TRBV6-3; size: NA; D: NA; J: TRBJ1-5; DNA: TGTGCCAGCAGTTACTCACTGGAACGTAGCAATCAGCCCCAGCATTTT; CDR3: CASSYSLERSNQPQHF
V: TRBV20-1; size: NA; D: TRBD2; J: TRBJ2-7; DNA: TGCAGCGGGGGGACGGGCTCCTACGAGCAGTACTTC; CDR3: CSGGTGSYEQYF
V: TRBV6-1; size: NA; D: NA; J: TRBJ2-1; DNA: TGTGCCAGCAGGGTGGGACAATCAGAGCAGTTCTTC; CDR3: CASRVGQSEQFF
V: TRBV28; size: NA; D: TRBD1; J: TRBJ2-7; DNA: TGTGCCAGCAGTTCTCCCGGGACAGCCCTCGAGGAGCAGTACTTC; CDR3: CASSSPGTALEEQYF
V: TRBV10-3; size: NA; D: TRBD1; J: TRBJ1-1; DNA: TGTGCCATCAGACGGACAGGGGCGGGTGAAGCTTTCTTT; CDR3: CAIRRTGAGEAFF
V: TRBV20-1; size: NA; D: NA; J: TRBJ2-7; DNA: TGCAGTGCTAGAAGTTCCTACGAGCAGTACTTC; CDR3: CSARSSYEQYF
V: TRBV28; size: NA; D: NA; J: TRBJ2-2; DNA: TGTGCCAGCAGTTTATTGGTAGCGAACACCGGGGAGCTGTTTTTT; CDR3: CASSLLVANTGELFF
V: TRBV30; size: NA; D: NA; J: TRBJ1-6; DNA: TGTGCCTGGAGAGCCCGGGACCTAGTAAATTCACCCCTCCACTTT; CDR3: CAWRARDLVNSPLHF
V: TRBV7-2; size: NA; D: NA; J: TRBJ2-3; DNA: TGTGCCAGCAGCTTTGAGGGGAGATCGCAGTATTTT; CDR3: CASSFEGRSQYF
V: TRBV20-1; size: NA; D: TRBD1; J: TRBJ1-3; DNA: TGCAGTGCCACGACAGGGGCTGGAAACACCATATATTTT; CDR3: CSATTGAGNTIYF
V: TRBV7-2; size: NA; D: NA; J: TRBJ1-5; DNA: TGTGCCAGCAGCTTAGGGGACCCCAATCAGCCCCAGCATTTT; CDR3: CASSLGDPNQPQHF
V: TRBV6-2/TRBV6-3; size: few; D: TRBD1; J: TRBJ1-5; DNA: TGTGCCAGCAGCCCCACAGACAGGGGGCGTCAGCCCCAGCATTTT; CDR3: CASSPTDRGRQPQHF
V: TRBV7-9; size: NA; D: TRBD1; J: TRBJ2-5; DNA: TGTGCCAGCAGCTTAGGGACAGGGCGAGAGACCCAGTACTTC; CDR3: CASSLGTGRETQYF
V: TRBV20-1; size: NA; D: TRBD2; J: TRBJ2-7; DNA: TGCAGTGCTCTTATAGCGGGAGGGCCCCACGAGCAGTACTTC; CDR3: CSALIAGGPHEQYF
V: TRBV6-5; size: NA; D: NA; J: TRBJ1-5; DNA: TGTGCCAGCAGTTACTCTAGCGGGGAACAGCCCCAGCATTTT; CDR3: CASSYSSGEQPQHF
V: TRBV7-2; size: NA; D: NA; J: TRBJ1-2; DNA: TGTGCCAGCAGCTCCCCTCCAGGTGTCTATGGCTACACCTTC; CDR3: CASSSPPGVYGYTF
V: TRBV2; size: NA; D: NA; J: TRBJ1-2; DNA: TGTGCCAACTCCCAGGAGGGGTATGGCTACACCTTC; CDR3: CANSQEGYGYTF
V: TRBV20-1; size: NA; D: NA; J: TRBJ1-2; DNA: TGCAGTGCACCGGGACAACTCACTAACTATGGCTACACCTTC; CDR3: CSAPGQLTNYGYTF
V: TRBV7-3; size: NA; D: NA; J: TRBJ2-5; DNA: TGTGCCAGCAGCCCCCGCCACAGCAGCCTGGGGACCCAGTACTTC; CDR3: CASSPRHSSLGTQYF
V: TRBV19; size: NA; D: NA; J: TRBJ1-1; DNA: TGTGCCAGTACCTCCCGGAGGGGGGACACTGAAGCTTTCTTT; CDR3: CASTSRRGDTEAFF
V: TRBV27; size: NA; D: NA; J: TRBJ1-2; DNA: TGTGCCAGCTGGGGGCCCCACAGGGCGAGCGGCTACACCTTC; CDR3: CASWGPHRASGYTF
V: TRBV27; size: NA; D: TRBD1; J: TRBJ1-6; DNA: TGTGCCAGCAGACGTAGGACAGGGGGCTCTCTCTTCAATTCACCCCTCCACTTT; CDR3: CASRRRTGGSLFNSPLHF
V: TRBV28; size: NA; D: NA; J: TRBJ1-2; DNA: TGTGCCAGCAGTTTACCCCCGAGGGGCTACACCTTC; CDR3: CASSLPPRGYTF
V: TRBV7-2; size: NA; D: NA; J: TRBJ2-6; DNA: TGTGCCAGCAGCTTAACGGTATTGGTTTCTGGGGCCAACGTCCTGACTTTC; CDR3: CASSLTVLVSGANVLTF
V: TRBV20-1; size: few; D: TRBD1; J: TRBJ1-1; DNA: TGCAGTGCTAGGGCCCCGACAGGGACGAAGACTGAAGCTTTCTTT; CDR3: CSARAPTGTKTEAFF
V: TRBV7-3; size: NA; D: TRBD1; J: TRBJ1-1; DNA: TGTGCCAGCAGCTCCGCCGGGACAGACTATCCTGAAGCTTTCTTT; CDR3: CASSSAGTDYPEAFF
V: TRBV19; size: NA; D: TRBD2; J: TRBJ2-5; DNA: TGTGCCAGTAAACCTAGCGGGATGAAGAAAGAGACCCAGTACTTC; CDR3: CASKPSGMKKETQYF
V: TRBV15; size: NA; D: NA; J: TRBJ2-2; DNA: TGTGCCACCAGCAGCCCCGCAGGGTACGGCACCGGGGAGCTGTTTTTT; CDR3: CATSSPAGYGTGELFF
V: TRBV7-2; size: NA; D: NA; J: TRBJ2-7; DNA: TGTGCCAGCAGCACCCGACAGACCTCCTACGAGCAGTACTTC; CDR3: CASSTRQTSYEQYF
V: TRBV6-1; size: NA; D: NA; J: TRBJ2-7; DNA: TGTGCCAGCAGCGTGGCGCTCAAGTCCTACGAGCAGTACTTC; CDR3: CASSVALKSYEQYF
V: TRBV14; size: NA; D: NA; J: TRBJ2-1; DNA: TGTGCCAGCAGCCCTTTAGGGGGACTCTCCTACAATGAGCAGTTCTTC; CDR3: CASSPLGGLSYNEQFF
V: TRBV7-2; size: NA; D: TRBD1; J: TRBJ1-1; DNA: TGTGCCAGCAGCTTATTGCAGGGGGCCACTGAAGCTTTCTTT; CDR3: CASSLLQGATEAFF
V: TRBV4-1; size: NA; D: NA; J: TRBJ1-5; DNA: TGCGCCAGCAGCCAAGGAGCGGGATCCCGGCCCCAGCATTTT; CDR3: CASSQGAGSRPQHF
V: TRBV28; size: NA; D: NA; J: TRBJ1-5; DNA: TGTGCCGTGCCAGCAGCGGCAGGGCTCTATAGCAATCAGCCCCAGCATTTT; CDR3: CAVPAAAGLYSNQPQHF
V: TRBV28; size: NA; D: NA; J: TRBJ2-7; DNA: TGTGCCAGCATTTCACAGGGAGGCGGAAGCTACGAGCAGTACTTC; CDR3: CASISQGGGSYEQYF
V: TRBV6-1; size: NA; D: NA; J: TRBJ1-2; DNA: TGTGCCAGCAGTGAAAAAGGTGTGGGCTACACCTTC; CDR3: CASSEKGVGYTF
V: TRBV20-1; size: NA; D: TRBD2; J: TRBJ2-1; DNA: TGCAGTGCGTATCCTAGCGGGAGAGGGAGTGAGCAGTTCTTC; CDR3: CSAYPSGRGSEQFF
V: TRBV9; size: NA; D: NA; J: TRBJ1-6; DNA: TGTGCCAGCAGCGTTTCGGGCCGCCTCGGAGCTAATTCACCCCTCCACTTT; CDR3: CASSVSGRLGANSPLHF
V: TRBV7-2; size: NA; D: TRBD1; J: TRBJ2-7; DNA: TGTGCCAGCAGCTTAATGGGGACAGCCCCCAACGAGCAGTACTTC; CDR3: CASSLMGTAPNEQYF
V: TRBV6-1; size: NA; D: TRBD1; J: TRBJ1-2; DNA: TGTGCCAGCAGCGACAGGGGGCGTACCTATGGCTACACCTTC; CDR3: CASSDRGRTYGYTF
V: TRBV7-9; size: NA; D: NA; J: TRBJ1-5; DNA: TGTGCCAGCAGCCGGACAGCTAATCAGCCCCAGCATTTT; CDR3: CASSRTANQPQHF
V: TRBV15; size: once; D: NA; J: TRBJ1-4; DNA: TGTGCCACCAGCAGAGGACCCAAGGATGAAAAACTGTTTTTT; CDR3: CATSRGPKDEKLFF
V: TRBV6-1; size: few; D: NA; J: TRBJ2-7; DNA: TGTGCCAGCAGGTTACCCGGGGACTACGAGCAGTACTTC; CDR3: CASRLPGDYEQYF
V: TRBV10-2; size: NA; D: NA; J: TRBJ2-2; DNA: TGCGCCAGCACTCCCTCTGGTTGGGCCGGGGAGCTGTTTTTT; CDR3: CASTPSGWAGELFF
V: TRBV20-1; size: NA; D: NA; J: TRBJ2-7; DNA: TGCAGTGCTAGAGATCCAACTGGACAGTCAGCCTACGAGCAGTACTTC; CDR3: CSARDPTGQSAYEQYF
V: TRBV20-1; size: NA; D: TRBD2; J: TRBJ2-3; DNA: TGCAGTGCCCCAGCGGGAGGCAACACAGATACGCAGTATTTT; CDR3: CSAPAGGNTDTQYF
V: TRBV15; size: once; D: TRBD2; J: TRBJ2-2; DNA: TGTGCCACCAGCCGCGGGACTAGGCGGAACACCGGGGAGCTGTTTTTT; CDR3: CATSRGTRRNTGELFF
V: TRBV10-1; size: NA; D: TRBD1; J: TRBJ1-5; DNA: TGCGCCAGCAGTTCACCGCGGAGGACAGGGCGCAATCAGCCCCAGCATTTT; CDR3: CASSSPRRTGRNQPQHF
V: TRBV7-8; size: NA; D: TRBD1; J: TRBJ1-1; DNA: TGTGCCAGCAGCCTACCGAAGGGAGGGGGCCTGAACACTGAAGCTTTCTTT; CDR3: CASSLPKGGGLNTEAFF